The rows below give T cell receptor beta chains drawn from one sample of a study of blood T cells in healthy people across ages. TCRdb re-called the 5' RACE reads with MiXCR, one entry per CDR3 protein. The top ten hold 18% of the sample, which has about 1 million distinct CDR3 sequences, around 45% seen once. Sample: blood. All receptors come from a woman aged 60 to 75 in good health. Both conserved end residues are part of each CDR3. D genes are given only for firm matches. Expanded clones get a size class; other rows say once, few or many, or leave the size out.

.	TRBV11-2	TRBJ2-7	.	CASSLLGNHEQYF	TGTGCCAGCAGCTTACTAGGAAATCACGAGCAGTACTTC
.	TRBV4-2	TRBJ2-5	.	CASSQGSARALGGTQYF	TGTGCCAGCAGCCAAGGGTCGGCTAGGGCCCTCGGAGGGACCCAGTACTTC
TRBD2	TRBV27	TRBJ2-5	few	CASSLRRLAGKDQETQYF	TGTGCCAGCAGTTTAAGGAGACTAGCGGGAAAGGACCAAGAGACCCAGTACTTC
TRBD1	TRBV6-1	TRBJ2-7	.	CASSDPQGGGYEQYF	TGTGCCAGCAGTGACCCACAGGGGGGCGGGTACGAGCAGTACTTC
TRBD1	TRBV5-1	TRBJ2-1	.	CASSSKPTGVNEQFF	TGCGCCAGCAGCTCCAAGCCTACAGGGGTCAATGAGCAGTTCTTC
.	TRBV25-1	TRBJ2-3	.	CASSDPQADSTDTQYF	TGTGCCAGCAGTGACCCCCAAGCCGACTCCACAGATACGCAGTATTTT
.	TRBV28	TRBJ1-2	once	CASSLERAWGYTF	TGTGCCAGCAGTTTGGAGAGGGCTTGGGGCTACACCTTC
.	TRBV20-1	TRBJ2-7	few	CSATTATNYMHYEQYF	TGCAGTGCCACCACTGCGACTAACTATATGCACTACGAGCAGTACTTC
.	TRBV11-3	TRBJ2-1	.	CASSLASRYNEQFF	TGTGCCAGCAGCTTAGCGTCCCGCTACAATGAGCAGTTCTTC
.	TRBV20-1	TRBJ1-2	few	CSASPGGTYGYTF	TGCAGTGCTAGCCCCGGGGGTACCTATGGCTACACCTTC
TRBD2	TRBV11-2	TRBJ2-1	.	CASYNGLASVYEQFF	TGTGCCAGCTATAACGGACTAGCGTCTGTCTATGAGCAGTTCTTC
.	TRBV27	TRBJ2-2	.	CASSSQNTGELFF	TGTGCCAGCAGTTCTCAGAACACCGGGGAGCTGTTTTTT
.	TRBV7-4	TRBJ1-5	many	CASSLTGDSNQPQHF	TGTGCCAGCAGCTTAACGGGGGACAGCAATCAGCCCCAGCATTTT
.	TRBV5-1	TRBJ2-3	.	CASSLVDYTDTQYF	TGCGCCAGCAGCTTGGTAGACTACACAGATACGCAGTATTTT
.	TRBV30	TRBJ1-1	.	CAWSVLGGALAFF	TGTGCCTGGAGTGTACTAGGAGGGGCCCTAGCTTTCTTT
.	TRBV28	TRBJ2-7	.	CASSQTGRGQYF	TGTGCCAGCAGTCAAACAGGGAGAGGGCAGTACTTC
.	TRBV20-1	TRBJ1-1	few	CSALLQHTEAFF	TGCAGTGCTCTGCTACAGCACACTGAAGCTTTCTTT
TRBD1	TRBV11-2	TRBJ2-5	.	CASSFLLGQGRETQYF	TGTGCCAGCAGCTTTCTTCTGGGACAGGGGAGAGAGACCCAGTACTTC
TRBD1	TRBV5-1	TRBJ2-7	.	CASSSNGQGTNEQYF	TGCGCCAGCAGCTCAAACGGACAGGGAACGAACGAGCAGTACTTC
.	TRBV6-6	TRBJ1-1	few	CASSSWGTEEAFF	TGTGCCAGCAGTAGCTGGGGGACGGAGGAAGCTTTCTTT
TRBD2	TRBV7-3	TRBJ2-3	few	CASSAQAGDADTQYF	TGTGCCAGCAGCGCCCAAGCGGGAGACGCAGATACGCAGTATTTT
TRBD2	TRBV12-3/TRBV12-4	TRBJ2-7	.	CASSAQGGTYEQYF	TGTGCCAGCAGTGCCCAGGGAGGGACCTACGAGCAGTACTTC
.	TRBV29-1	TRBJ2-7	few	CSVETAGEDYEQYF	TGCAGCGTTGAGACGGCAGGGGAAGACTACGAGCAGTACTTC
.	TRBV7-7	TRBJ2-3	.	CASSLDRLADTQYF	TGTGCCAGCAGCCTGGACCGGTTGGCAGATACGCAGTATTTT
.	TRBV7-8	TRBJ2-4	few	CASSFRVEDIQYF	TGTGCCAGCAGCTTCAGGGTGGAGGACATTCAGTACTTC
TRBD2	TRBV19	TRBJ2-3	.	CASSMASGRAFADTQYF	TGTGCCAGTAGTATGGCTAGCGGGAGGGCCTTTGCAGATACGCAGTATTTT
.	TRBV5-4	TRBJ1-1	.	CASSAYQGAGTEAFF	TGTGCCAGCAGCGCATACCAGGGAGCGGGGACTGAAGCTTTCTTT
.	TRBV12-3/TRBV12-4	TRBJ2-5	few	CASSRQEIETQYF	TGTGCCAGCAGCAGACAGGAGATAGAGACCCAGTACTTC
.	TRBV29-1	TRBJ2-2	many	CSVVDMGTGELFF	TGCAGCGTTGTCGACATGGGGACCGGGGAGCTGTTTTTT
.	TRBV7-2	TRBJ1-1	.	CASSRPTGTMNTEAFF	TGTGCCAGCAGCCGACCCACGGGAACGATGAACACTGAAGCTTTCTTT
TRBD2	TRBV27	TRBJ2-3	few	CASNQGLAGVDTQYF	TGTGCCAGCAACCAAGGACTAGCGGGAGTGGATACGCAGTATTTT
TRBD2	TRBV12-3/TRBV12-4	TRBJ2-1	.	CASRGLEAVKQFF	TGTGCCAGCAGGGGACTAGAAGCCGTTAAGCAGTTCTTC
TRBD2	TRBV29-1	TRBJ2-1	once	CSVAGLAGGSFQNEQFF	TGCAGCGTTGCGGGACTAGCGGGAGGCTCTTTCCAAAATGAGCAGTTCTTC
.	TRBV7-6	TRBJ1-5	once	CASSPSSPGGNQPQHF	TGTGCCAGCAGCCCCTCCTCGCCAGGAGGCAATCAGCCCCAGCATTTT
TRBD2	TRBV12-3/TRBV12-4	TRBJ2-3	.	CASTLGEGGDTDTQYF	TGTGCCAGCACCCTCGGGGAGGGCGGGGATACAGATACGCAGTATTTT
TRBD2	TRBV9	TRBJ2-7	few	CASQAGAGYNEQYF	TGTGCCAGCCAAGCGGGAGCGGGGTACAATGAGCAGTACTTC
TRBD2	TRBV29-1	TRBJ2-5	many	CSVEGAGGPGQTQYF	TGCAGCGTTGAGGGTGCGGGAGGGCCGGGCCAGACCCAGTACTTC
TRBD1	TRBV6-2/TRBV6-3	TRBJ2-5	few	CASKPGQGTGETQYF	TGTGCCAGCAAACCGGGACAGGGGACGGGAGAGACCCAGTACTTC
TRBD2	TRBV5-1	TRBJ2-5	once	CASSLGSSGRAANEQYF	TGCGCCAGCAGCTTAGGTTCTAGCGGGAGGGCTGCCAATGAGCAGTACTTC
.	TRBV3-1	TRBJ1-5	.	CASGQGDISNQPQHF	TGTGCCAGCGGCCAAGGGGACATTAGCAATCAGCCCCAGCATTTT
TRBD2	TRBV29-1	TRBJ2-1	many	CSVERLGTSGYNEQFF	TGCAGCGTTGAGCGCCTAGGGACTAGCGGTTACAATGAGCAGTTCTTC
.	TRBV20-1	TRBJ2-7	.	CSARERPLRGEQYF	TGCAGTGCTAGAGAGCGTCCTCTCCGTGGCGAGCAGTACTTC
.	TRBV13	TRBJ2-6	.	CASSSKTQFGANVLTF	TGTGCCAGCAGCTCCAAGACTCAGTTCGGGGCCAACGTCCTGACTTTC
.	TRBV28	TRBJ2-5	.	CASSSPGGYQETQYF	TGTGCCAGCAGTTCCCCTGGGGGATACCAAGAGACCCAGTACTTC
.	TRBV7-3	TRBJ1-6	few	CASSLLGTSPLHF	TGTGCCAGCAGCTTACTAGGGACTTCACCCCTCCACTTT
.	TRBV6-6	TRBJ1-2	.	CASSTGIRYGYTF	TGTGCCAGCTCCACAGGGATAAGATATGGCTACACCTTC
.	TRBV10-1	TRBJ2-3	.	CASSEFGGWGTDTQYF	TGCGCCAGCAGTGAGTTCGGCGGTTGGGGCACAGATACGCAGTATTTT
.	TRBV3-1	TRBJ2-7	.	CASSQDWTVDEQYF	TGTGCCAGCAGCCAAGACTGGACAGTCGACGAGCAGTACTTC
TRBD1	TRBV4-1	TRBJ2-1	.	CASSQDPGTGANEQFF	TGCGCCAGCAGCCAAGATCCCGGGACAGGGGCTAATGAGCAGTTCTTC
.	TRBV15	TRBJ2-5	.	CATSRVDEETQYF	TGTGCCACCAGCAGAGTGGACGAAGAGACCCAGTACTTC
.	TRBV7-8	TRBJ1-6	.	CASSLTGQGKNSPLHF	TGTGCCAGCAGCCTTACTGGGCAGGGGAAGAATTCACCCCTCCACTTT
.	TRBV12-3/TRBV12-4	TRBJ1-2	.	CASSGQLYGYTF	TGTGCCAGCAGTGGACAACTCTATGGCTACACCTTC
.	TRBV27	TRBJ2-1	.	CASSFPGRDLHNEQFF	TGTGCCAGCAGTTTTCCAGGCCGGGACTTACACAATGAGCAGTTCTTC
.	TRBV20-1	TRBJ2-5	.	CSARQDSPATQYF	TGCAGTGCCAGGCAGGACAGCCCAGCGACCCAGTACTTC
.	TRBV11-2	TRBJ2-4	.	CASSLDLGGKGGLAKNIQYF	TGTGCCAGCAGCTTAGATCTAGGTGGTAAAGGGGGGCTAGCCAAAAACATTCAGTACTTC
.	TRBV20-1	TRBJ1-6	.	CSATRDSSRNSPLHF	TGCAGTGCTACCCGGGACTCCTCCCGGAATTCACCCCTCCACTTT
.	TRBV2	TRBJ2-7	.	CASMTREQYF	TGTGCCAGCATGACTCGCGAGCAGTACTTC
.	TRBV20-1	TRBJ2-6	few	CSATGANVLTF	TGCAGTGCTACTGGGGCCAACGTCCTGACTTTC
TRBD1	TRBV20-1	TRBJ2-4	many	CSATGPRGPKNIQYF	TGCAGTGCTACGGGACCGAGGGGGCCCAAAAACATTCAGTACTTC